These 32 T cell receptor beta chains came from one sample sequenced in a study of CD8+CD57+ T cells in acquired aplastic anemia. Patients included in sequencing had previously demonstrated CD8+CD57+ cell expansion by flow cytometry. Using genomic DNA as the template, TCR beta VDJ and CDR3 profiling was carried out. One entry per CDR3 protein results from TCRdb running MiXCR on the reads. The table includes about 150,000 distinct CDR3 sequences, just over 50% detected once. Sequenced: sorted CD4+, CD8+, or CD8+CD57+ T cells (not recorded which) from PBMCs. All receptors come from a human donor with aplastic anemia.

In regard to this clonotype: This could be a read error, since a much larger clone is one nucleotide away. V is TRBV6-5 and J is TRBJ1-2; D gene unclear. Germline V gene data show CDR1 as MNHEY and CDR2 as SVGAGI. The CDR3 has 12 residues. Written as DNA, the CDR3 is TGTGTCAGCAGTTACCCCGGGGATGGCTACACCTTC. Translated, it gives CVSSYPGDGYTF.

This clonotype has a single count. Its ends do not fully match the called genes, so a read error is possible. The rearrangement links TRBV14 to TRBJ1-4; no firm D call. The germline CDR1 and CDR2 sequences are SGHDN and FVKESK. The CDR3 is made up of 12 amino acids. CDR3 in DNA: TGCGCCAGCAGCCAAGTGGCAGAAGAACTGTTTTTT. It codes for CASSQVAEELFF.

This clonotype was found many times. The chain recombines TRBV11-3 with TRBJ2-1, with D unclear. CDR3 length equals 17 residues. CDR1 SGHNT and CDR2 YENEEA come from the germline V gene. V was pared by 1 base and J by 2 bases, with 15 bases between. CDR3 nucleotide sequence: TGTGCCAGCAGCTTAGGTACACAAGGTCCCACCTACAATGAGCAGTTCTTC. Amino acid sequence: CASSLGTQGPTYNEQFF. Combining the CDR3 with reference TRBV11-3 and TRBJ2-1 gives the whole variable domain EAGVVQSPRYKIIEKKQPVAFWCNPISGHNTLYWYLQNLGQGPELLIRYENEEAVDDSQLPKDRFSAERLKGVDSTLKIQPAELGDSAVYLCASSLGTQGPTYNEQFFGPGTRLTVL.

V gene TRBV20-1 combines with J gene TRBJ2-7; TRBD1 matches 10 bases. CDR1 is DFQATT, CDR2 SNEGSKA, per germline (reference sequence). The CDR3 contains 18 residues. V shed 3 bases and J 0 bases; nucleotides not matched to a gene: 14. This CDR3 reads CSASGGGQGSLSSYEQYF. CDR3 DNA: TGCAGTGCTAGCGGAGGGGGACAGGGGTCCCTAAGCTCCTACGAGCAGTACTTC.

The chain couples TRBV15 to TRBJ2-1, with 14 bases aligning to TRBD2. V was pared by 1 base and J by 7 bases, with 0 bases of the junction left unmatched. CDR3 length: 15 amino acids. In germline, CDR1 is LNHNV, CDR2 YYDKDF (reference sequence). The CDR3 DNA reads as TGTGCCACCAGCAGAGGGACTAGCGGGGGGAATGAGCAGTTCTTC. It is translated as CATSRGTSGGNEQFF.

The sample holds many counts of this clonotype. This chain links TRBV20-1 with TRBJ2-5, with 11 bases matching TRBD2. J was trimmed by 5 bases and V by 0 bases; bases with no gene match: 14. CDR1 is DFQATT and CDR2 is SNEGSKA in the germline V gene (reference sequence). This CDR3 is 18 amino acids long. The CDR3: CSARDRGGTSGRWETQYF. The CDR3 coding sequence is TGCAGTGCTAGAGATCGTGGCGGGACTAGCGGCCGATGGGAGACCCAGTACTTC.

At least ten counts were recorded for this clonotype. CDR3 nucleotide sequence: TGTGCCAGTAGTACGACCGGGACAGGGGGCGATGGCTACACCTTC. Protein product: CASSTTGTGGDGYTF. The gene calls are TRBV19 and TRBJ1-2; 12 nucleotides line up with TRBD1. After removal of 4 bases from V and 6 bases from J, the junction contained 6 bases not matched to a gene. In germline, CDR1 is LNHDA, CDR2 SQIVND (reference sequence). The CDR3 loop spans 15 amino acids.

In its sample, this clonotype was seen once. V and J are TRBV2 and TRBJ1-5, with 8 bases that match TRBD1. V dropped 6 bases and J dropped 3; count of bases not matched to a gene: 7. The CDR3 is 15 residues long. Per the germline V gene, CDR1 is SNHLY and CDR2 is FYNNEI. In nucleotides, the CDR3 is TGTGCCAGCAGACCCGGACAGGGTCCCAATCAGCCCCAGCATTTT. It yields the protein CASRPGQGPNQPQHF. The entire variable domain, with the rest obtained from reference TRBV2 and TRBJ1-5, is as follows: EPEVTQTPSHQVTQMGQEVILRCVPISNHLYFYWYRQILGQKVEFLVSFYNNEISEKSEIFDDQFSVERPDGSNFTLKIRSTKLEDSAMYFCASRPGQGPNQPQHFGDGTRLSIL.

This clonotype was observed many times. This chain links TRBV20-1 with TRBJ2-7; perhaps TRBD1 as D (7 bases). The V gene lost 3 bases and the J gene lost 5 bases, with 23 bases spanning the gap. The CDR3 is made up of 16 amino acids. Germline loops: CDR1 DFQATT, CDR2 SNEGSKA (reference sequence). CDR3 bases: TGCAGTGCTAGGGACCCCTTTGGCAGGGGGGCAGACGAGCAGTACTTC. Its translation is CSARDPFGRGADEQYF.

This clonotype was detected ten times or more. The V gene is TRBV4-1, the J gene TRBJ1-5; D unresolved. The germline CDR1 and CDR2 sequences are MGHRA and YSYEKL. V lost 1 base, J lost 0 bases, and 7 bases lay in between. This CDR3 spans 15 amino acids. The CDR3 here is CASSQGLYSNQPQHF. CDR3 coding DNA: TGCGCCAGCAGCCAAGGTCTTTATAGCAATCAGCCCCAGCATTTT.

This clonotype was recorded at least ten times. This chain uses TRBV11-2 with TRBJ2-1, with TRBD2 matching over 7 bases. The CDR3 has 17 residues. Germline V gene data show CDR1 as SGHAT and CDR2 as FQNNGV. After removal of 5 bases from V and 7 bases from J, the junction contained 17 bases not matched to a gene. The CDR3 loop reads CASSPSGGPTNGNEQFF. CDR3 nucleotide sequence: TGTGCCAGCAGCCCTTCGGGAGGCCCGACGAATGGAAATGAGCAGTTCTTC.

This clonotype showed up many times. The CDR3 region is CASSLVGKRASGAYNEQFF. CDR3 DNA: TGTGCCAGCAGCTTAGTGGGGAAGCGGGCTAGCGGGGCATACAATGAGCAGTTCTTC. The chain couples TRBV7-6 to TRBJ2-1; 9 bases are a match to TRBD2. In germline, CDR1 is SGHVS, CDR2 FNYEAQ. The CDR3 has 19 residues. V dropped 1 base and J dropped 4; count of bases not matched to a gene: 14.

Many counts were recorded for this clonotype. The V gene is TRBV7-9, the J gene TRBJ2-3; no clear D gene. Germline V lookup: CDR1 SEHNR, CDR2 FQNEAQ (reference sequence). There are 14 residues in the CDR3. The V end lost 2 bases, the J end lost 6 bases, and 12 bases lay between the germline ends. CDR3 sequence: CASSLLSARDTQYF. DNA of the CDR3: TGTGCCAGCAGCTTATTAAGTGCGAGGGATACGCAGTATTTT.

The table lists this clonotype with many counts. The V and J genes are TRBV4-2 and TRBJ2-5, with TRBD2 matching 7 bases. Germline V gene data show CDR1 as LGHNA and CDR2 as YNFKEQ. Trimming cost V 0 bases and J 5 bases; bases outside gene matches: 6. The CDR3 extends over 15 amino acids. The CDR3 loop reads CASSQEPSGGETQYF. DNA for the CDR3: TGTGCCAGCAGCCAAGAACCGTCCGGGGGGGAGACCCAGTACTTC.

Regarding this clonotype: This may arise from a read error, as a much more abundant clone is one base away. This rearrangement joins TRBV9 to TRBJ2-3, with D possibly TRBD2 on 6 matching bases. This CDR3 is built from 18 residues. Germline V CDR1 and CDR2: SGDLS, YYNGEE. The CDR3 here is CAGSVEKRVAATTDTQYF. The DNA for the CDR3 is TGTGCCGGCAGCGTAGAGAAACGGGTAGCGGCGACCACAGATACGCAGTATTTT.

The chain employs TRBV7-2 and TRBJ1-2; maybe TRBD1 (6 bases). CDR3 length equals 13 residues. Per germline, CDR1 SGHTA and CDR2 FQGNSA. Trimming removed 6 bases from V and 3 bases from J, with 11 bases in between. This CDR3 is CASRPTGHYGYTF. CDR3 coding DNA: TGTGCCAGCAGGCCGACAGGCCACTATGGCTACACCTTC.

This clonotype was seen only a few times. The chain uses TRBV29-1 and TRBJ1-2; D is unresolved. The V and J ends lost 1 base and 8 bases respectively, with 17 bases between them. This CDR3 region has 14 residues. CDR1 is SQVTM and CDR2 is ANQGSEA in the germline V gene. This CDR3 reads CSVEGHAKAKGYTF. In nucleotides, the CDR3 is TGCAGCGTTGAAGGACACGCCAAAGCAAAAGGCTACACCTTC. Full variable domain (rest looked up from reference TRBV29-1 and TRBJ1-2): SAVISQKPSRDICQRGTSLTIQCQVDSQVTMMFWYRQQPGQSLTLIATANQGSEATYESGFVIDKFPISRPNLTFSTLTVSNMSPEDSSIYLCSVEGHAKAKGYTFGSGTRLTVV.

The chain links TRBV10-3 to TRBJ2-7; 9 nucleotides align to TRBD2. The CDR3 runs 15 residues. Germline V lookup: CDR1 ENHRY, CDR2 SYGVKD. Trimming took 5 bases from V and 0 from J; bases not matched to a gene: 5. CDR3 sequence: CAISWAGGSSYEQYF. In DNA, the CDR3 is TGTGCCATCAGTTGGGCGGGAGGGTCCTCCTACGAGCAGTACTTC.

Only a few counts were recorded for this clonotype. The chain employs TRBV7-9 and TRBJ2-7, with 10 positions matching TRBD1. Germline V gene data show CDR1 as SEHNR and CDR2 as FQNEAQ (reference sequence). J lost 5 bases, V lost 1 base, and 2 bases had no gene match. The CDR3 is made up of 14 amino acids. CDR3 protein: CASSLGDRGNEQYF. The CDR3 bases are TGTGCCAGCAGCTTAGGGGACAGGGGTAACGAGCAGTACTTC.

The sample holds a few counts of this clonotype. The chain has TRBV15 and TRBJ1-1; D is ambiguous. From germline, CDR1 is LNHNV and CDR2 YYDKDF (reference sequence). The germline V and J ends were trimmed by 8 bases and 3 bases, with 13 bases remaining between them. This CDR3 is built from 13 residues. The CDR3 loop is CATRAAWDTEAFF. CDR3 nucleotide sequence: TGTGCCACCCGGGCAGCCTGGGACACTGAAGCTTTCTTT. The full variable domain, in which reference TRBV15 and TRBJ1-1 provide the parts outside the CDR3, is DAMVIQNPRYQVTQFGKPVTLSCSQTLNHNVMYWYQQKSSQAPKLLFHYYDKDFNNEADTPDNFQSRRPNTSFCFLDIRSPGLGDTAMYLCATRAAWDTEAFFGQGTRLTVV.

This clonotype was seen many times. This chain links TRBV7-8 with TRBJ1-2, with D perhaps TRBD1 (5 bases). Per germline, CDR1 SGHVS and CDR2 FQNEAQ. V lost 2 bases and J 8 bases, leaving 18 bases between the germline ends. The CDR3 extends over 15 amino acids. DNA for the CDR3: TGTGCCAGCAGCTTATCGAGGGGTCTACTGGGGGGCTACACCTTC. This codes for CASSLSRGLLGGYTF.

This clonotype was picked up many times. The V and J genes are TRBV4-2 and TRBJ2-1; 8 nucleotides line up with TRBD2. Germline V CDR1 and CDR2: LGHNA, YNFKEQ. The ends lost 0 bases at V and 3 bases at J; junction bases unmatched: 4. CDR3 length: 16 amino acids. The CDR3 loop reads CASSQDGAGDYNEQFF. The CDR3 nucleotides read TGTGCCAGCAGCCAAGATGGAGCGGGGGACTACAATGAGCAGTTCTTC.

The table lists this clonotype with many counts. The chain has TRBV2 and TRBJ2-1, with no clear D. V dropped 8 bases and J dropped 7 bases, with 9 bases sitting between them. Germline CDR1 and CDR2: SNHLY and FYNNEI. The CDR3 runs to 11 residues. The CDR3 protein is CASPSRNEQFF. The DNA of the CDR3 is TGTGCCAGCCCCTCGCGGAATGAGCAGTTCTTC.

The chain uses TRBV24-1 and TRBJ2-6; D tentatively fits TRBD1 or TRBD2 (5 bases each). This CDR3 has 16 residues. The ends were cut back, 4 bases at V and 1 base at J, with 10 bases in the middle. Germline values: CDR1 KGHDR, CDR2 SFDVKD. The DNA for the CDR3 is TGTGCCACCAGTGACCCAGGGAGATCTGGGGCCAACGTCCTGACTTTC. It specifies CATSDPGRSGANVLTF.

This clonotype came up a few times. V is TRBV2 and J is TRBJ1-1, with D perhaps TRBD1 (6 bases). In germline, CDR1 is SNHLY, CDR2 FYNNEI. The CDR3 runs to 13 residues. V was trimmed by 4 bases and J by 7 bases, leaving 13 bases between them. The CDR3, as DNA: TGTGCCAGCAGTGCAGGGGCGGTGAATGAAGCTTTCTTT. Amino acids: CASSAGAVNEAFF.

This clonotype was found many times. The rearrangement joins TRBV12-5 to TRBJ2-5, with 7 bases identical to TRBD2. V lost 9 bases to trimming and J lost 3 bases; unmatched junction nucleotides: 7. The CDR3 consists of 13 residues. The germline V gene encodes CDR1 LGHNT and CDR2 FRNRAP. CDR3 loop: CASRDYGKETQYF. The CDR3 DNA reads as TGTGCTAGCCGGGACTATGGGAAAGAGACCCAGTACTTC. Based on the CDR3 plus reference TRBV12-5 and TRBJ2-5, the full variable domain is DARVTQTPRHKVTEMGQEVTMRCQPILGHNTVFWYRQTMMQGLELLAYFRNRAPLDDSGMPKDRFSAEMPDATLATLKIQPSEPRDSAVYFCASRDYGKETQYFGPGTRLLVL.

A note on this clonotype: Given the absence of the conserved phenylalanine or tryptophan at the CDR3 end, a read error is likely. The CDR3 DNA reads TGCAGTGCTCAAGGTCGGGGGTACGAGCAGTACTCC. This gives the protein CSAQGRGYEQYS. This rearrangement joins TRBV20-1 to TRBJ2-7, with D tentatively TRBD2 (6 bases). V lost 5 bases, J lost 4 bases, and 12 bases lay in between. Germline values: CDR1 DFQATT, CDR2 SNEGSKA (reference sequence). The CDR3 contains 12 residues.

V and J are TRBV20-1 and TRBJ2-6; D gene unclear. CDR3 length: 8 residues. Germline assignment: CDR1 DFQATT and CDR2 SNEGSKA (reference sequence). The germline V and J ends were trimmed by 6 bases and 11 bases, with 2 bases remaining between them. CDR3 loop: CSAHVLTF. CDR3 DNA: TGCAGTGCCCACGTCCTGACTTTC.

The J gene is TRBJ2-7, the V gene TRBV11-2, with D perhaps TRBD1 (5 bases). Germline lookup yields CDR1 SGHAT and CDR2 FQNNGV. The V and J ends lost 4 bases and 0 bases respectively, with 10 bases between them. The CDR3 sequence is 14 residues long. The CDR3 DNA reads as TGTGCCAGCAGCTCGTTCAGGGCCTCCTACGAGCAGTACTTC. This encodes CASSSFRASYEQYF.

This clonotype has a count of ten or more. This sequence joins TRBV9 and TRBJ2-1; tentatively, D is TRBD1 (5 bases). The V end lost 4 bases, the J end lost 2 bases, and 13 bases lay between the germline ends. CDR1 and CDR2 (germline): SGDLS, YYNGEE. The CDR3 has 15 residues. The CDR3 nucleotides read TGTGCCAGCAGCTCCGATACAGGAGCCTACAATGAGCAGTTCTTC. Encoded protein: CASSSDTGAYNEQFF.

The chain couples TRBV9 to TRBJ2-5; possibly TRBD1 for D (6 bases). Germline CDR1 SGDLS, CDR2 YYNGEE. V lost 0 bases to trimming and J lost 2 bases, with 8 bases between them. This CDR3 contains 14 residues. DNA of the CDR3: TGTGCCAGCAGCGTAGGAAGGGGGCAAGAGACCCAGTACTTC. Its translation is CASSVGRGQETQYF.

The J gene is TRBJ2-5, the V gene TRBV4-1; D is uncertain. The germline gives CDR1 MGHRA, CDR2 YSYEKL. Trimming removed 2 bases at V and 4 bases at J, with 14 bases between. This CDR3 has 15 amino acids. The CDR3 region has the DNA TGCGCCAGCAGCCAACAGGATGGCCGCGGAGAGACCCAGTACTTC. As protein: CASSQQDGRGETQYF.